The next 27 T cell receptor beta chains were all read from a single sample in a study of blood T cell repertoires in COVID-19. The data were produced by immunoSEQ multiplex PCR, yet TCRdb's version contains in-frame clones alone and is incomplete. The repertoire includes roughly 100,000 clones, 92% of them detected once, and under 2% sits in the top ten. Sequencing input: peripheral blood. Receptor source: a woman aged 45-65 years with COVID-19, enrolled during active disease.

The gene calls are TRBV7-2 and TRBJ2-7, with 8 nucleotides matching TRBD2. With 6 bases clipped from V and 0 bases from J, the junction kept 4 bases outside the gene matches. Germline V gives CDR1 SGHTA, CDR2 FQGNSA. This CDR3 has 14 amino acids. The CDR3 DNA reads as TGTGCCAGCAGACCGGGGGGGAGCTCCTACGAGCAGTACTTC. Residues: CASRPGGSSYEQYF.

J is TRBJ2-3 and V is TRBV24-1, with 8 nucleotides matching TRBD2. The CDR3 runs to 15 residues. From germline, CDR1 is KGHDR and CDR2 SFDVKD. V gave up 6 bases and J gave up 5 bases; unmatched junction bases: 9. The CDR3: CATSREGPPIDTQYF. The CDR3 bases are TGTGCCACCAGTCGGGAGGGACCGCCCATAGATACGCAGTATTTT.

The V and J genes are TRBV7-2 and TRBJ1-2; 7 bases fit TRBD1. Looked up from germline, CDR1 is SGHTA and CDR2 is FQGNSA. The V segment lost 3 bases and the J segment 4 bases; nucleotides outside the gene matches: 17. This CDR3 comprises 18 residues. In nucleotides, the CDR3 is TGTGCCAGCAGCTTCGCAACCACCACGACAGGGATAGGCTATGGCTACACCTTC. It translates to CASSFATTTTGIGYGYTF.

The chain uses TRBV7-9 and TRBJ2-7; 8 positions agree with TRBD2. Germline lookup yields CDR1 SEHNR and CDR2 FQNEAQ (reference sequence). CDR3 length equals 16 residues. Trimming at V came to 0 bases and at J to 4 bases, leaving 8 bases not matched to a gene. For the CDR3, the DNA is TGTGCCAGCAGCTTAGCACCGGCGGGGGGCACGTACGAGCAGTACTTC. Translating gives CASSLAPAGGTYEQYF.

This sequence joins TRBV4-3 and TRBJ2-1, with D perhaps matching TRBD2 (6 bases). Germline CDR1 reads LGHNA; CDR2 reads YSLEER. The germline V and J ends were trimmed by 4 bases and 9 bases, with 16 bases remaining between them. This CDR3 contains 14 residues. The CDR3 loop is CASSRDRLDGEQFF. The DNA for the CDR3 is TGCGCCAGCAGCCGGGACCGACTAGACGGTGAGCAGTTCTTC.

This clone was seen a single time. The gene calls are TRBV28 and TRBJ1-6; D is unclear. The CDR3 consists of 13 residues. Trimming cost V 5 bases and J 5 bases, with 7 bases left between them. The germline CDR1 and CDR2 sequences are MDHEN and SYDVKM. Written as DNA, the CDR3 is TGTGCCAGCAGTCAGAACCATAATTCACCCCTCCACTTT. Its protein product is CASSQNHNSPLHF.

J is TRBJ2-1 and V is TRBV5-1, with 11 bases fitting TRBD1. Germline V gives CDR1 SGHRS, CDR2 YFSETQ. J gave up 9 bases and V 0 bases, and 8 bases lay outside the gene matches. This CDR3 has 16 residues. CDR3 nucleotide sequence: TGCGCCAGCAGCTTGGCTCCGGGACAGGGGGGTCCTGAGCAGTTCTTC. It yields the protein CASSLAPGQGGPEQFF.

CDR3 sequence (DNA): TGCAGTGCTAGTCTAGCCACGAGGAATGAGCAGTTCTTC. Its protein is CSASLATRNEQFF. This chain uses TRBV20-1 with TRBJ2-1; tentatively, D is TRBD2 (5 bases). Germline values: CDR1 DFQATT, CDR2 SNEGSKA (reference sequence). V was cut by 3 bases and J by 7 bases, with 13 bases left in between. The CDR3 is 13 residues long.

The rearrangement uses TRBV3-1 (or the pseudogene TRBV3-2) and TRBJ2-3; D perhaps matches TRBD2 (6 bases). Per germline, CDR1 LGHDT and CDR2 YNNKEL (reference sequence). This CDR3 contains 16 residues. V gave up 7 bases and J gave up 2 bases, with 19 bases separating them. The chain's CDR3 is CASTSTTRGNTDTQYF. The CDR3 bases are TGTGCCAGCACCTCCACCACACGGGGGAACACAGATACGCAGTATTTT.

This sequence joins TRBV28 and TRBJ1-4; 9 nucleotides line up with TRBD1. The CDR3 is 17 residues long. The V gene's germline CDR1 is MDHEN and CDR2 SYDVKM. Germline trimming cut 3 bases from V and 4 bases from J; bases unmatched to any gene: 9. The CDR3 loop reads CASSFPIQGAYNEKLFF. In DNA form, the CDR3 reads TGTGCCAGCAGTTTCCCCATACAGGGGGCATATAATGAAAAACTGTTTTTT.

The chain joins TRBV9 to TRBJ2-3, with 11 bases fitting TRBD2. Germline assignment: CDR1 SGDLS and CDR2 YYNGEE. Trimming removed 3 bases from V and 4 bases from J; junction bases left unmatched: 7. The CDR3 contains 16 residues. The DNA of the CDR3 is TGTGCCAGCAGCGGACGACTAGCGGGGAACCCAGATACGCAGTATTTT. Its protein is CASSGRLAGNPDTQYF.

The chain couples TRBV5-1 to TRBJ2-5, with TRBD1 matching 7 bases. Losses at the gene ends were 2 bases for V and 0 bases for J; bases not matched to a gene: 7. The CDR3 contains 16 residues. CDR1 is SGHRS and CDR2 is YFSETQ in the germline V gene. The DNA of the CDR3 is TGCGCCAGCAGCTTTGGGGGACAGAAGTACCAAGAGACCCAGTACTTC. This codes for CASSFGGQKYQETQYF.

The genes are TRBV18 and TRBJ2-3; 13 nucleotides line up with TRBD2. Germline CDR1 and CDR2: KGHSH and LQKENI. The length of the CDR3 is 18 residues. The V segment lost 6 bases and the J segment 2 bases; nucleotides outside the gene matches: 11. CDR3 sequence reads: CASSPGTSGVSNTDTQYF. The DNA of the CDR3 is TGTGCCAGCTCGCCCGGGACTAGCGGGGTTAGTAACACAGATACGCAGTATTTT. Based on the CDR3 plus reference TRBV18 and TRBJ2-3, the full variable domain is NAGVMQNPRHLVRRRGQEARLRCSPMKGHSHVYWYRQLPEEGLKFMVYLQKENIIDESGMPKERFSAEFPKEGPSILRIQQVVRGDSAAYFCASSPGTSGVSNTDTQYFGPGTRLTVL.

The rearrangement links TRBV2 to TRBJ1-6; 7 bases agree with TRBD1. This CDR3 has 13 residues. Per germline, CDR1 SNHLY and CDR2 FYNNEI. V trimming: 11 bases; J trimming: 6 bases; junction bases outside the gene matches: 7. In DNA form, the CDR3 reads TGTGCCGGGCAACAGGGGCGTAATTCACCCCTCCACTTT. This translates into CAGQQGRNSPLHF.

This sequence joins TRBV27 and TRBJ1-2; D unresolved. Per the germline V gene, CDR1 is MNHEY and CDR2 is SMNVEV (reference sequence). The V gene lost 2 bases and the J gene lost 0 bases, with 10 bases spanning the gap. The CDR3 extends over 15 amino acids. As DNA, the CDR3 is TGTGCCAGCAGTTTAAGTGTGCAGGCTAACTATGGCTACACCTTC. Amino acids: CASSLSVQANYGYTF.

This chain uses TRBV6-1 with TRBJ1-5, with a possible D match to TRBD1 (6 bases). Trimming cost V 2 bases and J 2 bases, with 13 bases left between them. Germline lookup yields CDR1 MNHNS and CDR2 SASEGT. The CDR3 totals 16 residues. As DNA, the CDR3 is TGTGCCAGCAGTGAACAGGCAGGGGTGGGCAATCAGCCCCAGCATTTT. Encoded protein: CASSEQAGVGNQPQHF.

The V call is TRBV19, the J call TRBJ2-2; weak D call: TRBD2 (5 bases). Germline loops: CDR1 LNHDA, CDR2 SQIVND (reference sequence). The CDR3 extends over 16 amino acids. The ends were cut back, 0 bases at V and 4 bases at J, with 12 bases in the middle. CDR3 sequence: CASSIDNARVTGELFF. The CDR3 DNA reads as TGTGCCAGTAGTATAGATAATGCGAGGGTCACCGGGGAGCTGTTTTTT.

This chain joins TRBV5-4 and TRBJ1-1, with 7 bases fitting TRBD1. The CDR3 is made up of 15 amino acids. Unmatched junction bases numbered 6, after V lost 4 bases and J lost 0 bases. Germline CDR1 SGHNT, CDR2 YYREEE (reference sequence). The CDR3 DNA reads as TGTGCCAGCAGCCCCGGGACAGCGGTGAACACTGAAGCTTTCTTT. Translation: CASSPGTAVNTEAFF. Full variable domain (remainder filled in from reference TRBV5-4 and TRBJ1-1): ETGVTQSPTHLIKTRGQQVTLRCSSQSGHNTVSWYQQALGQGPQFIFQYYREEENGRGNFPPRFSGLQFPNYSSELNVNALELDDSALYLCASSPGTAVNTEAFFGQGTRLTVV.

This chain connects TRBV5-1 to TRBJ1-2, with 7 bases lining up with TRBD1. The junction had 9 bases not matched to a gene; V was cut back by 4 bases and J by 3 bases. Germline CDR1 reads SGHRS; CDR2 reads YFSETQ. This CDR3 has 15 residues. The CDR3 loop reads CASSLLGQGDYGYTF. The CDR3 DNA reads as TGCGCCAGCAGCCTCCTCGGGCAGGGGGACTATGGCTACACCTTC.

The chain has TRBV12-5 and TRBJ1-6; tentative D call: TRBD1 (5 bases). Per germline, CDR1 LGHNT and CDR2 FRNRAP. This CDR3 region has 15 residues. Trimming stripped 0 bases from V and 10 bases from J, with 13 bases between. DNA of the CDR3: TGTGCTAGTGGTTTGGTACTGGGGGGAAGCTCACCCCTCCACTTT. Translating it yields CASGLVLGGSSPLHF. Supplemented by reference TRBV12-5 and TRBJ1-6, the full variable domain reads DARVTQTPRHKVTEMGQEVTMRCQPILGHNTVFWYRQTMMQGLELLAYFRNRAPLDDSGMPKDRFSAEMPDATLATLKIQPSEPRDSAVYFCASGLVLGGSSPLHFGNGTRLTVT.

The chain's CDR3 is CASSLLGPGGTEAFF. CDR3 sequence (DNA): TGCGCCAGCAGCCTCTTAGGCCCCGGAGGCACTGAAGCTTTCTTT. J is TRBJ1-1 and V is TRBV5-1; D remains ambiguous. The CDR3 totals 15 residues. Germline-derived CDR1 and CDR2 are SGHRS and YFSETQ. The V and J ends lost 4 bases and 4 bases respectively, with 17 bases between them.

This clone has a handful of counts. The rearrangement links TRBV20-1 to TRBJ1-6; D is unclear. CDR1 and CDR2 from the germline V gene are DFQATT and SNEGSKA (reference sequence). The CDR3 extends over 15 amino acids. V was pared by 3 bases and J by 0 bases, with 9 bases between. CDR3 DNA sequence: TGCAGTGCTAGTGAATTCCGCTCCTATAATTCACCCCTCCACTTT. This gives the protein CSASEFRSYNSPLHF.

This clone was seen a single time. The J gene is TRBJ2-1, the V gene TRBV10-3; tentative D call: TRBD1 (5 bases). This CDR3 is 14 amino acids long. Trimming pared 7 bases from V and 3 bases from J, leaving 13 bases between. Per the germline V gene, CDR1 is ENHRY and CDR2 is SYGVKD. CDR3 in DNA: TGTGCCATCAAGGGGCAGGATAACTACAATGAGCAGTTCTTC. This codes for CAIKGQDNYNEQFF.

The V call is TRBV4-3, the J call TRBJ1-2; D not resolved. CDR3 length equals 15 residues. Germline CDR1 is LGHNA and CDR2 is YSLEER. Trimming removed 0 bases from V and 0 bases from J, with 8 bases in between. This CDR3 is CASSQDLAANYGYTF. The CDR3 bases are TGCGCCAGCAGCCAAGATTTGGCAGCTAACTATGGCTACACCTTC.

The chain's CDR3 is CASSEQQGITEAFF. The CDR3 DNA sequence: TGTGCCAGCAGTGAACAACAGGGGATCACTGAAGCTTTCTTT. The chain links TRBV6-1 to TRBJ1-1, with TRBD1 identical over 7 bases. In germline, CDR1 is MNHNS, CDR2 SASEGT. V was pared by 2 bases and J by 4 bases, with 4 bases of the junction left unmatched. The CDR3 runs to 14 residues.

The chain uses TRBV28 and TRBJ2-2; 7 bases are shared with TRBD1. The V gene's germline CDR1 is MDHEN and CDR2 SYDVKM. CDR3 length: 16 residues. The V segment lost 4 bases and the J segment 2 bases; nucleotides outside the gene matches: 7. The CDR3 sequence: CASSYRGGLNTGELFF. DNA for the CDR3: TGTGCCAGCAGTTACAGGGGTGGGCTAAACACCGGGGAGCTGTTTTTT.

The V and J genes are TRBV4-1 and TRBJ1-2; a weak D match, TRBD1 (5 bases). Germline loops: CDR1 MGHRA, CDR2 YSYEKL. V lost 1 base and J lost 4, with 16 bases in between. The CDR3 has 16 residues. The CDR3 DNA reads as TGCGCCAGCAGCCAAGTTCCATCAACAGGCGGCTATGGCTACACCTTC. It translates to CASSQVPSTGGYGYTF.